This record concerns one TCR beta chain sequence. What it binds is not known. The sample is drawn from a study of cytomegalovirus exposure and HLA in healthy donors. Trimming removed 4 bases at V and 5 bases at J, with 11 bases between. The CDR3 runs 13 residues. Germline assignment: CDR1 MGHDK and CDR2 SYGVNS. Findings of the study overall: Investigators reported 150 to 200 TCR beta chains as tied to cytomegalovirus. That first-cohort TCR clusters tended to co-occur in the 95 to 150 validation repertoires was found in a later analysis.

Some clones are missing from TCRdb's copy, which holds only in-frame ones; the method was immunoSEQ multiplex PCR. The sample contains around 71,000 clones, about 94% of which appear only once. This chain joins TRBV25-1 and TRBJ1-1; D might be TRBD1 (6 bases). Sequencing input: PBMCs. The TCR originated in a man between 18 and 29 years old in good health and CMV-seropositive. CDR3 sequence: CASSGQERTEAFF. In DNA, the CDR3 is TGTGCCAGCAGTGGACAGGAGAGGACTGAAGCTTTCTTT.